One and the same sample provided the 31 T cell receptor beta chains below, sequenced in a study of blood T cell repertoires in COVID-19. Libraries were prepared by immunoSEQ multiplex PCR; TCRdb keeps only in-frame clonotypes and omits some of them. The sample records 140,000 to 150,000 clones, about 90% being singletons. The sample was peripheral blood. The receptors derive from a man aged 50 to 59 who had recovered from COVID-19.

The V call is TRBV11-3, the J call TRBJ1-4; no clear D. Germline CDR1 reads SGHNT; CDR2 reads YENEEA. CDR3 length equals 14 residues. V was clipped by 1 base and J by 8 bases, with 11 bases between them. CDR3 region: CASSLGRTGEKLFF. The CDR3 region has the DNA TGTGCCAGCAGCTTAGGCCGGACGGGAGAAAAACTGTTTTTT.

This rearrangement joins TRBV4-2 to TRBJ1-1; 10 bases fit TRBD1. The CDR3 covers 16 residues. Trimming cost V 1 base and J 4 bases; bases outside gene matches: 6. The germline CDR1 and CDR2 sequences are LGHNA and YNFKEQ. CDR3 region: CASSQGLGQGPTEAFF. CDR3 DNA: TGTGCCAGCAGCCAAGGGTTGGGACAGGGGCCCACTGAAGCTTTCTTT.

The J gene is TRBJ2-7, the V gene TRBV6-2 or TRBV6-3; maybe TRBD1 (6 bases). Germline V gene data show CDR1 as MNHEY and CDR2 as SVGEGT. V lost 4 bases and J 1 base, leaving 14 bases between the germline ends. The CDR3 has 15 residues. CDR3 region: CASSLGRGPSYEQYF. In DNA, the CDR3 is TGTGCCAGCAGTTTGGGCAGGGGCCCTTCCTACGAGCAGTACTTC.

J is TRBJ2-6 and V is TRBV3-1 (or the pseudogene TRBV3-2); 7 bases align to TRBD1. Germline V gives CDR1 LGHDT, CDR2 YNNKEL (reference sequence). V lost 5 bases to trimming and J lost 0 bases; unmatched junction nucleotides: 10. The CDR3 is 18 residues long. CDR3 protein: CASSFGTASPSGANVLTF. CDR3 in DNA: TGTGCCAGCAGCTTTGGGACAGCCAGCCCCTCTGGGGCCAACGTCCTGACTTTC.

V is TRBV6-5 and J is TRBJ1-6, with 10 bases aligning to TRBD1. V gave up 4 bases and J gave up 7 bases; unmatched junction bases: 1. The CDR3 sequence is 14 residues long. In germline, CDR1 is MNHEY, CDR2 SVGAGI. CDR3 protein: CASSWGQGNSPLHF. The CDR3 DNA is TGTGCCAGCAGTTGGGGACAGGGGAATTCACCCCTCCACTTT.

J is TRBJ2-7 and V is TRBV7-2; D gene ambiguous. V lost 1 base to trimming and J lost 1 base, with 8 bases between them. The CDR3 runs to 14 residues. Per the germline V gene, CDR1 is SGHTA and CDR2 is FQGNSA. DNA for the CDR3: TGTGCCAGCAGCTTAGAACACGATTCCTACGAGCAGTACTTC. Translation: CASSLEHDSYEQYF.

The chain carries TRBV6-6 and TRBJ2-2; 10 positions match TRBD2. The V gene end was trimmed by 4 bases and the J gene end by 6 bases; junction bases not matched to a gene: 5. The CDR3 spans 15 residues. The germline V gene encodes CDR1 MNHNY and CDR2 SVGAGI (reference sequence). CDR3 nucleotide sequence: TGTGCCAGCAGTTCCGGGACTAGCGTCTCCGGGGAGCTGTTTTTT. This sequence encodes CASSSGTSVSGELFF.

The chain employs TRBV6-2 or TRBV6-3 and TRBJ1-2, with 9 bases matching TRBD1. Germline values: CDR1 MNHEY, CDR2 SVGEGT. Trimming at V came to 0 bases and at J to 1 base, leaving 3 bases not matched to a gene. The CDR3 spans 16 residues. CDR3 sequence (DNA): TGTGCCAGCAGTTACTCCGGGACAGGGAGTAACTATGGCTACACCTTC. It yields the protein CASSYSGTGSNYGYTF.

V is TRBV5-1 and J is TRBJ2-3; the D is unclear. CDR1 and CDR2 (germline): SGHRS, YFSETQ. The CDR3 is 13 amino acids. V gave up 5 bases and J gave up 6 bases, with 13 bases separating them. This CDR3 is CASRTSLEDTQYF. The CDR3 nucleotides read TGCGCCAGCAGAACCTCTCTCGAGGATACGCAGTATTTT.

V gene TRBV6-2 or TRBV6-3 combines with J gene TRBJ2-2; possibly TRBD1 for D (6 bases). The CDR3 runs to 17 residues. Germline CDR1 is MNHEY and CDR2 is SVGEGT. The V end lost 2 bases, the J end lost 5 bases, and 18 bases lay between the germline ends. CDR3 nucleotide sequence: TGTGCCAGCAGTTACCAGACAGGAGCCCTGAGGACCGGGGAGCTGTTTTTT. Its translation is CASSYQTGALRTGELFF.

This chain uses TRBV5-8 with TRBJ1-1, with no clear D. The CDR3 loop spans 15 amino acids. The V and J ends lost 0 bases and 0 bases respectively, with 9 bases between them. Germline V gene lookup returns CDR1 SGHTS and CDR2 YDEGEE. The CDR3 is CASSLAAAMNTEAFF. CDR3 in DNA: TGTGCCAGCAGCTTGGCGGCAGCGATGAACACTGAAGCTTTCTTT. Full variable domain (rest looked up from reference TRBV5-8 and TRBJ1-1): EAGVTQSPTHLIKTRGQQATLRCSPISGHTSVYWYQQALGLGLQFLLWYDEGEERNRGNFPPRFSGRQFPNYSSELNVNALELEDSALYLCASSLAAAMNTEAFFGQGTRLTVV.

The rearrangement uses TRBV7-3 and TRBJ2-3, with 13 bases identical to TRBD2. This CDR3 comprises 16 residues. Trimming at V came to 4 bases and at J to 9 bases, leaving 10 bases not matched to a gene. Looked up from germline, CDR1 is SGHTA and CDR2 is FQGTGA. The CDR3 reads CASSYTGLAGSDTQYF. The CDR3, as DNA: TGTGCCAGCAGCTACACGGGACTAGCGGGGTCGGACACGCAGTATTTT.

This chain links TRBV5-5 with TRBJ1-2; possibly TRBD1 for D (5 bases). V was shortened by 1 base and J by 3 bases, with 13 bases between the two germline ends. Germline loops: CDR1 SGHKS, CDR2 YYEKEE (reference sequence). The CDR3 is 15 residues long. DNA for the CDR3: TGTGCCAGCAGCTTGTCGGGGGGGTTGGACTATGGCTACACCTTC. This sequence encodes CASSLSGGLDYGYTF.

V gene TRBV21-1 combines with J gene TRBJ2-2; the D call in the table, TRBD2, was not verified against the DNA. TRBV21-1 is a documented pseudogene. This CDR3 spans 17 amino acids. The CDR3 nucleotides are TGTGCCAGCAGCGGGCTAGCGGGGGGGCCTGGCACCGGGGAGCTGTTTTTT. This encodes CASSGLAGGPGTGELFF.

This clone has only one observation. The junction and the germline gene differ at one end; a read error may be behind it. This rearrangement joins TRBV6-2 or TRBV6-3 to TRBJ2-4; 11 bases agree with TRBD1. This CDR3 has 18 residues. Per the germline V gene, CDR1 is MNHEY and CDR2 is SVGEGT. The CDR3 protein is CASSARTGGGGAKNIQCF. In DNA form, the CDR3 reads TGTGCCAGCAGCGCAAGGACAGGGGGCGGTGGGGCCAAAAACATTCAGTGCTTC.

The V call is TRBV11-2, the J call TRBJ2-3; D uncertain. The V and J ends lost 5 bases and 8 bases respectively, with 11 bases between them. CDR3 length: 12 residues. CDR1 is SGHAT and CDR2 is FQNNGV in the germline V gene. CDR3 in amino acids: CASSRSPPTQYF. Written as DNA, the CDR3 is TGTGCCAGCAGCCGTAGCCCCCCTACGCAGTATTTT.

The V call is TRBV2, the J call TRBJ1-5, with 11 positions matching TRBD1. Germline CDR1 SNHLY, CDR2 FYNNEI. The ends lost 5 bases at V and 6 bases at J; junction bases unmatched: 6. The length of the CDR3 is 15 residues. This CDR3 is CASSRDRGDVQPQHF. As DNA, the CDR3 is TGTGCCAGCAGTCGGGACAGGGGGGACGTTCAGCCCCAGCATTTT.

The chain recombines TRBV7-6 with TRBJ2-7; 7 bases are shared with TRBD1. The CDR3 spans 16 residues. V shed 4 bases, J shed 0 bases, and the junction held 9 bases outside the gene matches. CDR1 is SGHVS, CDR2 FNYEAQ, per germline. The CDR3: CASSSRVGQSSYEQYF. The CDR3 coding sequence is TGTGCCAGCAGCTCGAGGGTGGGACAGAGCTCCTACGAGCAGTACTTC. The full variable domain, its missing parts supplied by reference TRBV7-6 and TRBJ2-7, is GAGVSQSPRYKVTKRGQDVALRCDPISGHVSLYWYRQALGQGPEFLTYFNYEAQQDKSGLPNDRFSAERPEGSISTLTIQRTEQRDSAMYRCASSSRVGQSSYEQYFGPGTRLTVT.

This clone was seen a handful of times. This chain connects TRBV6-5 to TRBJ1-5; the match to TRBD1 covers 9 bases. V shed 0 bases and J 15 bases; nucleotides not matched to a gene: 9. The CDR3 is 14 residues long. CDR1 and CDR2 from the germline V gene are MNHEY and SVGAGI. The CDR3 protein is CASSYSLADRGRHF. CDR3 bases: TGTGCCAGCAGTTACTCTTTAGCCGACAGGGGGAGGCATTTT.

The CDR3 here is CASSQDRSNEKLFF. As DNA, the CDR3 is TGCGCCAGCAGCCAAGACAGATCTAATGAAAAACTGTTTTTT. The chain recombines TRBV4-1 with TRBJ1-4; D is unclear. This CDR3 region has 14 residues. Germline CDR1 MGHRA, CDR2 YSYEKL. Trimming left V 0 bases short and J 3 bases short, with 5 bases between.

V usage is TRBV4-1 and J usage is TRBJ2-1; 7 bases line up with TRBD2. The length of the CDR3 is 15 residues. Germline CDR1 is MGHRA and CDR2 is YSYEKL. V trimming: 1 base; J trimming: 2 bases; junction bases outside the gene matches: 2. The CDR3 DNA reads TGCGCCAGCAGCCAAGGCGGGGGTGCCTACAATGAGCAGTTCTTC. As protein: CASSQGGGAYNEQFF.

This chain links TRBV7-2 with TRBJ2-3; 8 bases fit TRBD2. The germline V gene has CDR1 SGHTA and CDR2 FQGNSA. The CDR3 runs 15 residues. The V and J ends lost 8 bases and 2 bases, in that order; junction bases with no gene match: 9. CDR3 nucleotide sequence: TGTGCCAGCCACGCAGCGGGGGACCACACAGATACGCAGTATTTT. Its protein product is CASHAAGDHTDTQYF.

The chain couples TRBV4-3 to TRBJ2-1; maybe TRBD2 (6 bases). CDR3 length equals 14 residues. Trimming cost V 1 base and J 8 bases, with 12 bases left between them. Per germline, CDR1 LGHNA and CDR2 YSLEER. The chain's CDR3 is CASSQVAGRHEQFF. Written as DNA, the CDR3 is TGCGCCAGCAGCCAAGTGGCGGGGAGACATGAGCAGTTCTTC.

The chain recombines TRBV7-9 with TRBJ1-5; 9 bases agree with TRBD1. Trimming at V came to 1 base and at J to 3 bases, leaving 4 bases not matched to a gene. The CDR3 has 16 amino acids. CDR1 is SEHNR, CDR2 FQNEAQ, per germline (reference sequence). CDR3 amino acids: CASSLGRTGVNQPQHF. The CDR3 bases are TGTGCCAGCAGCTTAGGGCGGACAGGGGTCAATCAGCCCCAGCATTTT.

The chain combines TRBV29-1 with TRBJ2-7; a weak D match, TRBD2 (6 bases). Germline CDR1 SQVTM, CDR2 ANQGSEA. The V end lost 1 base, the J end lost 5 bases, and 18 bases lay between the germline ends. There are 15 residues in the CDR3. The CDR3 here is CSVEGFPGVMNEQYF. The CDR3 DNA follows: TGCAGCGTTGAAGGATTCCCGGGGGTCATGAACGAGCAGTACTTC.

This CDR3 is CASSQYREHGYTF. As DNA, the CDR3 is TGTGCCAGCAGCCAATACAGGGAGCATGGCTACACCTTC. This chain uses TRBV14 with TRBJ1-2; possible D gene TRBD1, 6 bases. CDR3 size: 13 residues. V gave up 2 bases and J gave up 6 bases, with 10 bases separating them. The germline V gene encodes CDR1 SGHDN and CDR2 FVKESK.

V gene TRBV6-5 combines with J gene TRBJ2-1; TRBD2 matches at 7 bases. Trimming took 9 bases from V and 9 from J; bases not matched to a gene: 8. The CDR3 loop spans 12 amino acids. Germline values: CDR1 MNHEY, CDR2 SVGAGI. CDR3 bases: TGTGCCAGTACCAGGGAGGGAGGTGAGCAGTTCTTC. Amino acids: CASTREGGEQFF.

The rearrangement links TRBV14 to TRBJ1-2; 9 bases line up with TRBD1. V was clipped by 4 bases and J by 3 bases; unmatched bases: 6. This CDR3 has 15 amino acids. Germline loops: CDR1 SGHDN, CDR2 FVKESK. The CDR3 sequence: CASSRLQGADYGYTF. The CDR3 nucleotides are TGTGCCAGCAGCCGATTACAGGGGGCGGACTATGGCTACACCTTC.

About this clone itself: The junction shows a germline mismatch at one end, possibly a read error. The chain employs TRBV24-1 and TRBJ1-6; 7 bases match TRBD1. The V gene's germline CDR1 is KGHDR and CDR2 SFDVKD. The CDR3 sequence is 18 residues long. CDR3 DNA: TGTGCCACCAGTGACGTCCAGGGGGAGAGCTCCTATAATTCACCCCCCCACTTT. It yields the protein CATSDVQGESSYNSPPHF.

The chain has TRBV7-2 and TRBJ2-2; 11 nucleotides line up with TRBD2. V was clipped by 4 bases and J by 1 base; unmatched bases: 2. The CDR3 sequence is 16 residues long. CDR1 and CDR2 (germline): SGHTA, FQGNSA. The CDR3 DNA sequence: TGTGCCAGCAGCTCCACTAGCGGGGGGAACACCGGGGAGCTGTTTTTT. Translated: CASSSTSGGNTGELFF.

The chain employs TRBV11-2 and TRBJ1-3; D is unclear. This CDR3 contains 14 residues. V was clipped by 5 bases and J by 0 bases, with 8 bases between them. CDR1 is SGHAT and CDR2 is FQNNGV in the germline V gene. The CDR3 region is CASSAQSSGNTIYF. CDR3 nucleotide sequence: TGTGCCAGCAGCGCACAGAGCTCTGGAAACACCATATATTTT. The complete variable domain, with remaining parts taken from reference TRBV11-2 and TRBJ1-3, reads EAGVAQSPRYKIIEKRQSVAFWCNPISGHATLYWYQQILGQGPKLLIQFQNNGVVDDSQLPKDRFSAERLKGVDSTLKIQPAKLEDSAVYLCASSAQSSGNTIYFGEGSWLTVV.